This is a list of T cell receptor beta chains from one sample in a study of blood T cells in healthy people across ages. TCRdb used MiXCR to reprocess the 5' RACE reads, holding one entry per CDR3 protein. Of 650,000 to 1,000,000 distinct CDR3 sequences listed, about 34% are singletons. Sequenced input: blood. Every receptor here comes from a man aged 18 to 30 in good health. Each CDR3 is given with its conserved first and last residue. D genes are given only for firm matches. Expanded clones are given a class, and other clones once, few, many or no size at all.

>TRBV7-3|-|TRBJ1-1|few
CASSLRAIGSNTEAFF
TGTGCCAGCAGCTTAAGGGCTATTGGGAGCAACACTGAAGCTTTCTTT
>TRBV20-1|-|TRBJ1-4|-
CSASSKRGGSTPNEKLFF
TGCAGTGCTTCTTCCAAGAGGGGGGGATCGACGCCAAATGAAAAACTGTTTTTT
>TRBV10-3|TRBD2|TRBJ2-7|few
CAIRSPASGDSYNEQYF
TGTGCCATCAGGTCTCCGGCTAGCGGGGACTCCTACAATGAGCAGTACTTC
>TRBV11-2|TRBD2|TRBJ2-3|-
CASSAASGGAADTQYF
TGTGCCAGCAGCGCTGCTAGCGGGGGGGCTGCGGATACGCAGTATTTT
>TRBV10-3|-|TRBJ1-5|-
CAISEEAASQPQHF
TGTGCCATCAGTGAGGAGGCTGCCTCGCAGCCCCAGCATTTT
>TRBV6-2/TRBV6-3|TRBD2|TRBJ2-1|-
CACRGTSPPYEQFF
TGTGCCTGCAGAGGGACTAGCCCTCCCTATGAGCAGTTCTTC
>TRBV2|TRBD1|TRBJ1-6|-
CASSERLGQENSPLHF
TGTGCCAGCAGTGAAAGGTTGGGACAGGAGAATTCACCCCTCCACTTT
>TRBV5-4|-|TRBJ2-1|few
CASSLPGSSYNEQFF
TGTGCCAGCAGCTTGCCGGGGAGCTCCTACAATGAGCAGTTCTTC
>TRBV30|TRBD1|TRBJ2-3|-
CAWSTTGGWTDTQYF
TGTGCCTGGAGCACGACAGGGGGCTGGACAGATACGCAGTATTTT
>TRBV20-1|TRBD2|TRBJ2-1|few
CSARDQKGTSDYNEQFF
TGCAGTGCTAGAGATCAGAAAGGGACTAGCGACTACAATGAGCAGTTCTTC
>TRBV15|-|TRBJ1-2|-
CATSRDWENYGYTF
TGTGCCACCAGCAGAGATTGGGAGAACTATGGCTACACCTTC
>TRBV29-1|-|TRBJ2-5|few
CSVSEPAPRETQYF
TGCAGCGTGAGTGAGCCAGCTCCCCGGGAGACCCAGTACTTC
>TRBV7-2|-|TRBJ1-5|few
CASSLGGSRQPQHF
TGTGCCAGCAGCTTAGGGGGCTCGAGGCAGCCCCAGCATTTT
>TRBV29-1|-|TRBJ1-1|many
CSVEEWAGSMAFF
TGCAGCGTTGAAGAATGGGCAGGTTCCATGGCTTTCTTT
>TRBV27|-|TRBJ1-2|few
CASSLNGQLVYGYTF
TGTGCCAGCAGCTTGAATGGACAGTTAGTCTATGGCTACACCTTC
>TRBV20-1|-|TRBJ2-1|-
CGANPGGGGMNEQFF
TGCGGTGCCAATCCGGGAGGCGGGGGCATGAATGAGCAGTTCTTT
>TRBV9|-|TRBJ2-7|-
CASSVVVGDNEQYF
TGTGCCAGCAGCGTAGTGGTAGGGGACAATGAGCAGTACTTC
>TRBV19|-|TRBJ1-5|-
CASSIATEGNQPQHF
TGTGCCAGTAGTATAGCGACAGAAGGGAATCAGCCCCAGCATTTT
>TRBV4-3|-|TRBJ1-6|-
CASSQDPYRDTLNSPLHF
TGCGCCAGCAGCCAAGACCCATATCGGGACACCCTTAATTCACCCCTCCACTTT
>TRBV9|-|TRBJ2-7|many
CASNKEAGYRSYEQYF
TGTGCCAGCAATAAGGAGGCGGGGTATCGGTCCTACGAGCAGTACTTC
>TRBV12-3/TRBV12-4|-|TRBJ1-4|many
CASSFGQGREKLFF
TGTGCCAGCAGTTTTGGGCAGGGCAGAGAAAAACTGTTTTTT
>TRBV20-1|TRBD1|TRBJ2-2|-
CSASSGTGNTGELFF
TGCAGTGCTAGTTCCGGGACAGGGAACACCGGGGAGCTGTTTTTT
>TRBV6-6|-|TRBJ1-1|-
CASRQMNTETFF
TGTGCCAGCAGACAGATGAACACTGAAACTTTCTTT
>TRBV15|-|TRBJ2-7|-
CATSRDAAGLSYEQYF
TGTGCCACCAGCAGAGACGCAGCAGGACTAAGCTACGAGCAGTACTTC
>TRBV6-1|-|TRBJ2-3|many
CASGPSVEGDTQYF
TGTGCCAGCGGCCCAAGCGTGGAGGGGGATACGCAGTATTTT
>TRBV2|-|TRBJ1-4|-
CASSASGHRDDVKLFF
TGTGCCAGCAGCGCCTCCGGACACAGGGACGATGTAAAACTGTTTTTT
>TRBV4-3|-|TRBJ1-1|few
CASSQVAGATEAFF
TGCGCCAGCAGCCAAGTTGCCGGGGCCACTGAAGCTTTCTTT
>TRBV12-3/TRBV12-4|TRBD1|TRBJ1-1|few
CASSRDRNVEAFF
TGTGCCAGCAGCCGGGACAGGAATGTTGAAGCTTTCTTT
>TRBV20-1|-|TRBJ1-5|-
CSASDLRALSNQPQHF
TGCAGTGCTAGTGATCTCCGAGCCCTTAGCAATCAGCCCCAGCATTTT
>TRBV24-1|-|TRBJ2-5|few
CATSDRLVGQETQYF
TGTGCCACCAGTGATAGGCTAGTAGGCCAAGAGACCCAGTACTTC
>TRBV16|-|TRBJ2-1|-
CASSQFQGNSYNEQFF
TGTGCCAGCAGCCAATTCCAGGGAAATTCCTACAATGAGCAGTTCTTC
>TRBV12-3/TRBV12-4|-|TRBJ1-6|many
CASSPPLGGSPLHF
TGTGCCAGCAGTCCACCCTTGGGGGGATCACCCCTCCACTTT
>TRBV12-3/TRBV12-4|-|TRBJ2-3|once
CASSRTDTHYF
TGTGCCAGCAGTAGAACAGATACGCACTATTTT
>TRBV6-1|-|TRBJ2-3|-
CASSESGTSGDTQYF
TGTGCCAGCAGTGAATCCGGGACGTCGGGAGATACGCAGTATTTT
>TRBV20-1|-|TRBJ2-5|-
CSARFGETQYF
TGCAGTGCTAGATTTGGCGAGACCCAGTACTTC
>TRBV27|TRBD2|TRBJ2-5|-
CAGSPAGGPNEQYF
TGTGCCGGCAGCCCAGCGGGGGGGCCAAATGAGCAGTACTTC
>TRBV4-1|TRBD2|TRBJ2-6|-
CASSPGLAGGLGANVLTF
TGCGCCAGCAGCCCTGGACTAGCGGGGGGGCTTGGGGCCAACGTCCTGACTTTC
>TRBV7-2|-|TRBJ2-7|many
CASSPGLVEQYF
TGTGCCAGCAGCCCCGGACTCGTCGAGCAGTACTTC
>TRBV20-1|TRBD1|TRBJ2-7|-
CSPSSGQGVYNEQYF
TGCAGTCCTAGTTCGGGACAGGGGGTCTACAATGAGCAGTACTTC
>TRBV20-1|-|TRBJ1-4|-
CSARAERGGEKLFF
TGCAGTGCTAGAGCGGAAAGGGGCGGCGAAAAACTGTTTTTT
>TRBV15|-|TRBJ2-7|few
CATSRDLQGTSYEQYF
TGTGCCACCAGCAGAGATTTACAGGGAACATCCTACGAGCAGTACTTC
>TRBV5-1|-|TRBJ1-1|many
CASSPDGLNTEAFF
TGTGCCAGCTCACCGGACGGTTTGAACACTGAAGCTTTCTTT
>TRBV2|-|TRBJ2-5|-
CASSVGVEKETQYF
TGTGCCAGCAGTGTTGGCGTCGAGAAAGAGACCCAGTACTTC
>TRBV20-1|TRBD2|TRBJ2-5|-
CSASPSNGGGAGETQYF
TGCAGTGCTAGTCCTTCGAATGGCGGGGGGGCCGGAGAGACCCAGTACTTC
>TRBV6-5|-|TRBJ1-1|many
CASSYSTVNTEAFF
TGTGCCAGCAGTTACTCCACAGTGAACACTGAAGCTTTCTTT
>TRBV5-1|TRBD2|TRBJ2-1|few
CASSPDGGAIVNEQFF
TGCGCCAGCAGTCCCGACGGGGGGGCCATAGTCAATGAGCAGTTCTTC
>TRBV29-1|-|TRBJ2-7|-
CSVGGRGGEQYF
TGCAGCGTTGGCGGCAGGGGCGGCGAGCAGTACTTC
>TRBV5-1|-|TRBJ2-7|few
CASSRPGENYEQYF
TGCGCCAGCAGCCGACCTGGAGAAAACTACGAGCAGTACTTC
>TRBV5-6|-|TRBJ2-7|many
CASSPKTIPYEQYF
TGTGCCAGCAGCCCGAAGACTATCCCCTACGAGCAGTACTTC
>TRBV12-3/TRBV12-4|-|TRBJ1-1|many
CASGLDRAEAFF
TGTGCCAGCGGACTGGACAGAGCAGAAGCTTTCTTT
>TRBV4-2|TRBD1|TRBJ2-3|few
CASSRGQGAFPDTQYF
TGTGCCAGCAGCCGAGGACAGGGGGCTTTCCCAGATACGCAGTATTTT
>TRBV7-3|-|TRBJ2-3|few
CASSLTAGAGDTQYF
TGTGCCAGCAGCTTAACTGCAGGGGCGGGAGATACGCAGTATTTT
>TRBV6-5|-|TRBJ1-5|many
CASRRHGRQGQPQHF
TGTGCCAGCAGGCGACATGGGAGGCAGGGTCAGCCCCAGCATTTT
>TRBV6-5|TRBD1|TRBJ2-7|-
CASSSPGQGYYEQYF
TGTGCCAGCAGCTCACCGGGACAGGGATACTACGAGCAGTACTTC
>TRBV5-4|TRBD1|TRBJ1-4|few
CASSLSTGGNEKLFF
TGTGCCAGCAGCTTGTCAACAGGGGGGAATGAAAAACTGTTTTTT